This T cell receptor (beta chain) was sequenced during a study of neoadjuvant anti-PD-1 for oral cavity cancer. Per the germline V gene, CDR1 is SGDLS and CDR2 is YYNGEE. The CDR3 spans 20 residues. The V gene end was trimmed by 3 bases and the J gene end by 0 bases; junction bases not matched to a gene: 11. Clones were sequenced by immunoSEQ multiplex PCR, and TCRdb holds only the in-frame ones, with some missing. The profile shows about 12,000 clones, 71% of them singletons. Noted time point: after neoadjuvant nivolumab, at surgical resection. These newly diagnosed stage II-IVA oral cavity squamous cell carcinoma patients had no prior systemic or radiation treatment. The patients had HPV-negative, locally advanced oral cavity squamous cell carcinoma.

The sample here was PBMCs, taken after nivolumab (anti-PD-1) treatment. The V call is TRBV9, the J call TRBJ2-1, with 14 bases identical to TRBD2. The sequence derives from a person aged 35 to 85 with oral cavity squamous cell carcinoma. Here the CDR3 reads CASSARLAGGQGLSYNEQFF. CDR3 nucleotides: TGTGCCAGCAGCGCAAGACTAGCGGGGGGGCAAGGCCTCTCCTACAATGAGCAGTTCTTC.